This TCR beta chain is from a study of identical twins. This clonotype came up many times. CDR1 and CDR2 from the germline V gene are SEHNR and FQNEAQ (reference sequence). The CDR3 has 15 residues. With 3 bases removed from V and 4 bases from J, the gap between germline ends came to 12 bases. TCRdb itself ran the 5' RACE reads through MiXCR, one entry per CDR3 protein. The data hold nearly 200,000 distinct CDR3 sequences, with 15% to 20% observed a single time. These data were also reused for a study on T cells expressing NK-cell markers.

The specimen sequenced was CD8+ T cells sorted from blood. The receptor comes from a woman in her late teens or twenties in good health. The chain uses TRBV7-9 and TRBJ1-4; possible D gene TRBD1, 6 bases. CDR3 sequence (DNA): TGTGCCAGCAGCTTCCCCGGGACACATAATGAAAAACTGTTTTTT. Translated, it gives CASSFPGTHNEKLFF. Variable domain in full (rest from reference TRBV7-9 and TRBJ1-4): DTGVSQNPRHKITKRGQNVTFRCDPISEHNRLYWYRQTLGQGPEFLTYFQNEAQLEKSRLLSDRFSAERPKGSFSTLEIQRTEQGDSAMYLCASSFPGTHNEKLFFGSGTQLSVL.